The 31 T cell receptor beta chains below all came from one sample that was sequenced in a study of PD-1 blockade in classical Hodgkin lymphoma (TCRdb year 2020). Library preparation used the immunoSEQ multiplex PCR assay. TCRdb carries this immuneACCESS record with in-frame sequences only. Its versions omit some clonotypes, under half of them owing to an unresolved V gene in the studies checked, with the rest unexplained. Counted in this sample were about 30,000 clones; more than 85% of them appeared once. The ten largest clonotypes hold approximately 0.49% of the sample. In the paper's terms, the time point label means: cycle 4 day 1 (C4D1), after 6 weeks of nivolumab. Relapse after autologous stem cell transplantation had occurred in all trial patients, and cohorts A, B and C were distinguished by prior brentuximab vedotin exposure. Magnetic negative selection with a Miltenyi CD4+ T cell isolation kit was used to purify CD4+ T cells from thawed PBMCs.

The sample in question was CD4+ T cells from blood, obtained before the fourth cycle of nivolumab. Receptors originate from a human donor with classical Hodgkin lymphoma.

This clone has only one observation. The chain combines TRBV28 with TRBJ2-3; tentative D call: TRBD2 (8 bases). The CDR3 is 15 residues long. With 3 bases removed from V and 4 bases from J, the gap between germline ends came to 14 bases. Germline lookup yields CDR1 MDHEN and CDR2 SYDVKM. CDR3 sequence reads: CASSLGLGGPDTQYF. The CDR3 nucleotides are TGTGCCAGCAGTTTGGGACTAGGGGGCCCAGATACGCAGTATTTT.

As to this clone: One junction end does not reproduce the germline sequence, and a read error may be involved. The genes are TRBV7-9 and TRBJ2-1, with D unclear. Germline values: CDR1 SEHNR, CDR2 FQNEAQ (reference sequence). The CDR3 totals 13 residues. This chain's CDR3 is CALTISEYTEQFF. The CDR3 coding sequence is TGTGCTCTGACCATTTCGGAATACACTGAGCAGTTCTTC.

The chain recombines TRBV10-2 with TRBJ2-7; 7 bases map to TRBD2. The junction had 12 bases not matched to a gene; V was cut back by 6 bases and J by 7 bases. CDR1 WSHSY and CDR2 SAAADI come from the germline V gene. This CDR3 is 14 amino acids long. CDR3 sequence (DNA): TGCGCCAGCAGAAGGGCGGGAGATTTGGGAGAGCAGTACTTC. As protein: CASRRAGDLGEQYF.

This sequence joins TRBV10-3 and TRBJ1-2, with 9 bases identical to TRBD1. The CDR3 is 14 residues long. In germline, CDR1 is ENHRY, CDR2 SYGVKD. V shed 3 bases and J 8 bases; nucleotides not matched to a gene: 7. CDR3 sequence reads: CAISDGTGMWGYTF. CDR3 sequence (DNA): TGTGCCATCAGTGACGGGACAGGGATGTGGGGCTACACCTTC.

The CDR3 region is CASSSTGYSGNTIYF. For the CDR3, the DNA is TGCGCCAGCAGCTCGACAGGGTACTCTGGAAACACCATATATTTT. The rearrangement uses TRBV5-1 and TRBJ1-3, with TRBD1 matching over 7 bases. Germline values: CDR1 SGHRS, CDR2 YFSETQ. Trimming cost V 3 bases and J 0 bases; bases outside gene matches: 3. This CDR3 is built from 15 residues.

CDR3 sequence (DNA): TGTGCCAGCTTGGCAGGAAAAAATTCACCCCTCCACTTT. This sequence encodes CASLAGKNSPLHF. The chain combines TRBV5-8 with TRBJ1-6; D call uncertain. There are 13 residues in the CDR3. The germline CDR1 and CDR2 sequences are SGHTS and YDEGEE. V was pared by 7 bases and J by 7 bases, with 12 bases between.

The genes are TRBV9 and TRBJ2-7; TRBD2 agrees at 8 bases. Germline V gene lookup returns CDR1 SGDLS and CDR2 YYNGEE. The CDR3 totals 14 residues. V shed 1 base, J shed 4 bases, and the junction held 4 bases outside the gene matches. The CDR3 DNA reads as TGTGCCAGCAGCGTAAACCGGGGGGGGTACGAGCAGTACTTC. This gives the protein CASSVNRGGYEQYF.

The V gene is TRBV6-5, the J gene TRBJ2-7; D might be TRBD1 or TRBD2, each matching 5 bases. The CDR3 sequence is 13 residues long. Trimming took off 5 bases at V and 3 bases at J, with 11 bases between the two ends. CDR1 and CDR2 (germline): MNHEY, SVGAGI. The CDR3 is CASSRDQDYEQYF. The CDR3 bases are TGTGCCAGCAGTCGGGACCAAGACTACGAGCAGTACTTC.

This chain uses TRBV2 with TRBJ1-4; D not resolved. Germline V lookup: CDR1 SNHLY, CDR2 FYNNEI. Trimming removed 3 bases from V and 8 bases from J, with 10 bases in between. The length of the CDR3 is 13 residues. CDR3 DNA sequence: TGTGCCAGCAGTGACACCGTTGGGGAAAAACTGTTTTTT. Its translation is CASSDTVGEKLFF.

The chain has TRBV7-2 and TRBJ1-5; TRBD1 might be the D (6 bases). Trimming pared 8 bases from V and 1 base from J, leaving 9 bases between. CDR3 length: 13 amino acids. The germline gives CDR1 SGHTA, CDR2 FQGNSA. CDR3 region: CASQRGSNQPQHF. The DNA of the CDR3 is TGTGCCAGCCAAAGGGGGAGCAATCAGCCCCAGCATTTT.

The rearrangement links TRBV10-3 to TRBJ1-2; TRBD1 matches 7 bases. Germline V gene lookup returns CDR1 ENHRY and CDR2 SYGVKD. Trimming at V came to 0 bases and at J to 5 bases, leaving 3 bases not matched to a gene. This CDR3 comprises 14 residues. CDR3 amino acids: CAISESTGLYGYTF. CDR3 coding DNA: TGTGCCATCAGTGAGTCGACAGGGCTATATGGCTACACCTTC.

This clone was recorded a few times. The CDR3 DNA reads as TGTGCCATCAGCCCTAGGGGCTCCTATAATTCACCCCTCCACTTT. Translation: CAISPRGSYNSPLHF. This chain connects TRBV10-3 to TRBJ1-6, with D tentatively TRBD1 (5 bases). V was pared by 6 bases and J by 0 bases, with 9 bases between. There are 15 residues in the CDR3. Germline V lookup: CDR1 ENHRY, CDR2 SYGVKD.

This chain links TRBV18 with TRBJ2-5, with D perhaps being TRBD1 or TRBD2 (5 bases each). The better agreement between TRBJ2-7 and the DNA end casts doubt on the J call. CDR3 size: 14 residues. CDR1 and CDR2 from the germline V gene are KGHSH and LQKENI. The DNA of the CDR3 is TGTGCCAGCTCACCCTCAGGTGGGGGCTACGAGCAGTACTTC. Translated: CASSPSGGGYEQYF.

The rearrangement uses TRBV13 and TRBJ1-5, with D possibly TRBD1 on 6 matching bases. Germline V CDR1 and CDR2: PRHDT, FYEKMQ (reference sequence). The CDR3 covers 13 residues. V lost 5 bases, J lost 7 bases, and 12 bases lay in between. The DNA of the CDR3 is TGTGCCAGCAGCCAACAGGGTTGGCAGCCCCAGCATTTT. Its translation is CASSQQGWQPQHF.

Concerning this clone itself: Germline is not matched at one junction end, which may reflect a read error. This chain connects TRBV5-4 to TRBJ1-2; D is perhaps TRBD1 (5 bases). CDR1 SGHNT and CDR2 YYREEE come from the germline V gene (reference sequence). There are 14 residues in the CDR3. This CDR3 is CASSQDGWDGGYTF. The CDR3 DNA reads TGCGCCAGCAGCCAAGATGGGTGGGACGGTGGCTACACCTTC.

The chain employs TRBV10-3 and TRBJ1-1, with D unclear. The CDR3 consists of 12 residues. In germline, CDR1 is ENHRY, CDR2 SYGVKD. Trimming removed 2 bases at V and 5 bases at J, with 6 bases between. CDR3 sequence: CAISEVGTEAFF. In DNA form, the CDR3 reads TGTGCCATCAGTGAGGTCGGGACTGAAGCTTTCTTT.

The chain couples TRBV19 to TRBJ1-4; 9 nucleotides align to TRBD1. Germline values: CDR1 LNHDA, CDR2 SQIVND (reference sequence). This CDR3 region has 13 residues. CDR3 nucleotides: TGTGCGGCAACGGGGACAGGGAATGAAAAACTGTTTTTT. It yields the protein CAATGTGNEKLFF.

The chain combines TRBV28 with TRBJ1-3, with unresolved D. Between the trimmed V and J ends, which lost 3 bases and 3 bases, there was a span of 15 bases. CDR3 length: 16 amino acids. CDR1 and CDR2 from the germline V gene are MDHEN and SYDVKM. The CDR3 loop is CASSLARGRVGNTIYF. The CDR3 DNA reads TGTGCCAGCAGTTTGGCCCGAGGTAGGGTTGGAAACACCATATATTTT.

CDR3 amino acids: CASSPLMLRPEAFF. The CDR3 region has the DNA TGTGCCAGCAGCCCCCTAATGTTACGGCCTGAAGCTTTCTTT. The V and J genes are TRBV28 and TRBJ1-1; no firm D call. The V end lost 6 bases, the J end lost 6 bases, and 17 bases lay between the germline ends. CDR3 length: 14 amino acids. CDR1 is MDHEN and CDR2 is SYDVKM in the germline V gene.

The V gene is TRBV29-1, the J gene TRBJ1-3; D remains unclear. Looked up from germline, CDR1 is SQVTM and CDR2 is ANQGSEA. With 8 bases removed from V and 1 base from J, the gap between germline ends came to 15 bases. This CDR3 contains 14 residues. CDR3 sequence: CSIRTWKSGNTIYF. CDR3 bases: TGCAGCATTCGCACATGGAAGTCTGGAAACACCATATATTTT. Complete variable domain (other parts from reference TRBV29-1 and TRBJ1-3): SAVISQKPSRDICQRGTSLTIQCQVDSQVTMMFWYRQQPGQSLTLIATANQGSEATYESGFVIDKFPISRPNLTFSTLTVSNMSPEDSSIYLCSIRTWKSGNTIYFGEGSWLTVV.

The V gene is TRBV4-1, the J gene TRBJ1-1; TRBD1 agrees at 8 bases. With V trimmed by 2 bases and J by 5 bases, 10 bases remained unmatched. This CDR3 contains 16 residues. Germline CDR1 is MGHRA and CDR2 is YSYEKL. CDR3 nucleotides: TGCGCCAGCAGCCAACGGACAGGGTCGAGTGGGACTGAAGCTTTCTTT. This encodes CASSQRTGSSGTEAFF.

This chain connects TRBV21-1 to TRBJ2-6. TRBV21-1 is a listed pseudogene. The CDR3 has 16 amino acids. This CDR3 reads CASSKVGSSGANVLTF. The DNA of the CDR3 is TGTGCCAGCAGCAAAGTGGGGTCCTCTGGGGCCAACGTCCTGACTTTC.

The J gene is TRBJ1-5, the V gene TRBV6-1, with 9 positions matching TRBD1. This CDR3 has 16 amino acids. Looked up from germline, CDR1 is MNHNS and CDR2 is SASEGT. V lost 3 bases, J lost 9 bases, and 12 bases stayed unmatched. CDR3 sequence reads: CASSDGTGYGLRPQHF. For the CDR3, the DNA is TGTGCCAGCAGTGATGGGACAGGGTACGGCCTAAGGCCCCAGCATTTT.

The rearrangement links TRBV28 to TRBJ2-1; D is perhaps TRBD2 (5 bases). Germline CDR1 MDHEN, CDR2 SYDVKM. The CDR3 is 15 residues long. V was cut by 1 base and J by 2 bases, with 9 bases left in between. CDR3 sequence (DNA): TGTGCCAGCAGTTTATATCTAGCCCCCTACAATGAGCAGTTCTTC. It codes for CASSLYLAPYNEQFF.

This clone was observed a single time. This rearrangement joins TRBV27 to TRBJ2-1, with TRBD1 matching over 7 bases. This CDR3 spans 16 amino acids. V shed 6 bases and J 8 bases; nucleotides not matched to a gene: 16. CDR1 is MNHEY and CDR2 is SMNVEV in the germline V gene (reference sequence). The CDR3 loop is CASSSIWDSRWDEQFF. DNA of the CDR3: TGTGCCAGCAGCTCCATATGGGACAGCCGGTGGGATGAGCAGTTCTTC.

This clone appeared a few times. This sequence joins TRBV28 and TRBJ1-2; the D gene is possibly TRBD1 (6 bases). Germline assignment: CDR1 MDHEN and CDR2 SYDVKM. The V and J ends lost 6 bases and 2 bases respectively, with 10 bases between them. This CDR3 has 13 amino acids. The CDR3 nucleotides read TGTGCCAGCAGGCCAACAGGGAACTATGGCTACACCTTC. It encodes CASRPTGNYGYTF.

The chain links TRBV5-5 to TRBJ2-3; maybe TRBD1 (5 bases). The ends were cut back, 3 bases at V and 8 bases at J, with 19 bases in the middle. Germline CDR1 SGHKS, CDR2 YYEKEE (reference sequence). The CDR3 extends over 15 amino acids. The CDR3 sequence: CASSYSGAPGATQYF. The CDR3 DNA reads as TGTGCCAGCAGCTACTCTGGGGCCCCCGGCGCTACGCAGTATTTT.

The chain recombines TRBV14 with TRBJ1-1, with 8 positions matching TRBD1. The J segment lost 5 bases and the V segment lost 1 base, leaving 3 bases of the junction unmatched. This CDR3 is built from 14 residues. The germline gives CDR1 SGHDN, CDR2 FVKESK. The CDR3 loop reads CASSQVQGGTEAFF. CDR3 nucleotide sequence: TGTGCCAGCAGCCAAGTACAGGGGGGGACTGAAGCTTTCTTT.

The chain employs TRBV19 and TRBJ2-1; 9 nucleotides agree with TRBD2. The germline V gene encodes CDR1 LNHDA and CDR2 SQIVND (reference sequence). The CDR3 loop spans 14 amino acids. The V gene end was trimmed by 6 bases and the J gene end by 3 bases; junction bases not matched to a gene: 3. The CDR3 region is CASRASGVYNEQFF. The CDR3 bases are TGTGCCAGTAGAGCTAGCGGGGTCTACAATGAGCAGTTCTTC.

The chain carries TRBV27 and TRBJ1-6; TRBD1 matches 12 bases. From germline, CDR1 is MNHEY and CDR2 SMNVEV (reference sequence). The CDR3 length is 19 residues. The V gene end was trimmed by 6 bases and the J gene end by 3 bases; junction bases not matched to a gene: 12. CDR3 residues: CASSSSGTGGASYNSPLHF. The CDR3 coding sequence is TGTGCCAGCAGCTCCTCCGGGACAGGGGGCGCAAGCTATAATTCACCCCTCCACTTT.

CDR3 protein: CASSDNRGKRTDTQYF. Written as DNA, the CDR3 is TGTGCCAGCAGTGACAACAGGGGGAAGCGAACAGATACGCAGTATTTT. This chain uses TRBV25-1 with TRBJ2-3; TRBD1 matches 8 bases. Losses at the gene ends were 3 bases for V and 3 bases for J; bases not matched to a gene: 8. Germline V lookup: CDR1 MGHDK, CDR2 SYGVNS. The CDR3 sequence is 16 residues long. Based on the CDR3 plus reference TRBV25-1 and TRBJ2-3, the full variable domain is EADIYQTPRYLVIGTGKKITLECSQTMGHDKMYWYQQDPGMELHLIHYSYGVNSTEKGDLSSESTVSRIRTEHFPLTLESARPSHTSQYLCASSDNRGKRTDTQYFGPGTRLTVL.